The 13 T cell receptor beta chains reported below all come from one sample, sequenced in a study of T cell repertoires in cytomegalovirus infection (dated by TCRdb to the late 2010s). These TCRs' antigens remain unknown. Sequencing took place on an Illumina HiSeq 1500. TCRdb reprocessing: public reads trimmed at Q25 with fastp, clones called with MiXCR, in-frame beta chains kept. Each record represents a unique CDR3 protein, reported with the most common genes and DNA among its rows. This sample has hundreds of thousands of distinct CDR3 sequences in its table, and under 45% of those were observed once. About 45% of the sample comes from the top ten. The sample's treatment or condition, from its label and the paper: in vitro stimulation with specific CMV peptide epitopes to enrich CMV-specific T cells. The specimen was cultured PBMCs, collected from culture after CMV antigen stimulation. The receptors shown here come from a human donor in good health (CMV status not recorded). Some clones in this sample may be carry-over from other donors' samples.

This clonotype came up a few times. V gene TRBV5-4 combines with J gene TRBJ1-1, with no clear D. The CDR3 consists of 14 residues. V lost 3 bases and J lost 1, with 10 bases in between. Germline CDR1 and CDR2: SGHNT and YYREEE (reference sequence). CDR3 DNA sequence: TGTGCCAGCAGCTACAGAGACGGGAACACTGAAGCTTTCTTT. It is translated as CASSYRDGNTEAFF. Full variable domain (missing parts from reference TRBV5-4 and TRBJ1-1): ETGVTQSPTHLIKTRGQQVTLRCSSQSGHNTVSWYQQALGQGPQFIFQYYREEENGRGNFPPRFSGLQFPNYSSELNVNALELDDSALYLCASSYRDGNTEAFFGQGTRLTVV.

This clonotype has just one count. The gene calls are TRBV7-2 and TRBJ1-5; D ambiguous. The ends were cut back, 2 bases at V and 1 base at J, with 6 bases in the middle. The CDR3 has 14 residues. The germline V gene has CDR1 SGHTA and CDR2 FQGNSA. CDR3 nucleotides: TGTGCCAGCAGCTTAATCGCAAGCAATCAGCCCCAGCATTTT. Protein: CASSLIASNQPQHF.

The genes are TRBV7-2 and TRBJ2-7; 8 bases map to TRBD2. The CDR3 contains 15 residues. J was trimmed by 2 bases and V by 4 bases; bases with no gene match: 7. CDR1 SGHTA and CDR2 FQGNSA come from the germline V gene. CDR3 amino acids: CASSSLPGLAYEQYF. CDR3 DNA sequence: TGTGCCAGCAGCTCCTTACCGGGACTAGCCTACGAGCAGTACTTC.

A few counts support this clonotype. This chain links TRBV27 with TRBJ2-3; TRBD2 matches at 16 bases. Germline CDR1 reads MNHEY; CDR2 reads SMNVEV (reference sequence). V lost 5 bases to trimming and J lost 0 bases; unmatched junction nucleotides: 11. The CDR3 sequence is 20 residues long. CDR3 in DNA: TGTGCCAGCAGTCCCTCCCTGGGACTAGCGGGGGGGCCGAGCACAGATACGCAGTATTTT. Protein sequence: CASSPSLGLAGGPSTDTQYF.

In its sample, this clonotype was seen a few times. This chain connects TRBV6-2 or TRBV6-3 to TRBJ2-7, with a weak D call TRBD2 (5 bases). Germline-derived CDR1 and CDR2 are MNHEY and SVGEGT. V was pared by 2 bases and J by 3 bases, with 11 bases between. The CDR3 has 14 residues. The CDR3 loop reads CASSYPGNLYEQYF. The CDR3 DNA sequence: TGTGCCAGCAGTTACCCGGGGAACCTCTACGAGCAGTACTTC.

The chain joins TRBV28 to TRBJ2-5; D uncertain. Germline V gene sequence: CDR1 MDHEN, CDR2 SYDVKM. CDR3 size: 11 residues. Between the trimmed V and J ends, which lost 8 bases and 7 bases, there was a span of 11 bases. This chain's CDR3 is CASPKGATQYF. The CDR3 DNA is TGTGCCAGCCCAAAAGGCGCGACCCAGTACTTC.

This clonotype showed up many times. CDR3: CASSARGATDTQYF. CDR3 bases: TGTGCCAGCAGCGCCCGCGGGGCCACAGATACGCAGTATTTT. The chain has TRBV7-2 and TRBJ2-3, with D possibly being TRBD2 (6 bases). Germline V gene sequence: CDR1 SGHTA, CDR2 FQGNSA. V lost 5 bases and J lost 2, with 11 bases in between. This CDR3 is built from 14 residues.

Regarding this clonotype: This is likely a read error, given that the CDR3 carries no conserved phenylalanine or tryptophan at its end. CDR3 DNA sequence: TGTGCCAGCGGCTTAGCCCTAGATGAGCAGTTCTGC. Translation: CASGLALDEQFC. This chain joins TRBV7-2 and TRBJ2-1, with no clear D. Germline CDR1 is SGHTA and CDR2 is FQGNSA. CDR3 length equals 12 residues.

The rearrangement uses TRBV20-1 and TRBJ2-7, with 7 bases aligning to TRBD2. The CDR3 loop spans 13 amino acids. Germline CDR1 reads DFQATT; CDR2 reads SNEGSKA (reference sequence). The trim removed 6 bases at V and 6 bases at J, leaving 11 bases unmatched. DNA for the CDR3: TGCAGTGCCACCGGACTAGAATGGGGCGAGCAGTACTTC. As protein: CSATGLEWGEQYF.

This clonotype was seen only a few times. The chain employs TRBV6-5 and TRBJ1-3; TRBD1 is a possible D gene (6 bases). The V gene's germline CDR1 is MNHEY and CDR2 SVGAGI. Trimming shortened V by 8 bases and J by 1 base, and 9 bases separated the two germline ends. The CDR3 runs 13 residues. The CDR3 DNA sequence: TGTGCCAGCGGGGGCCATTCTGGAAACACCATATATTTT. Translating it yields CASGGHSGNTIYF.

This clonotype was detected a few times. The DNA for the CDR3 is TGTGCCAGCAGTGACGTGGGGACTAGCGCCCAAGAGACCCAGTACTTC. Translating it yields CASSDVGTSAQETQYF. The chain couples TRBV6-1 to TRBJ2-5, with 10 bases fitting TRBD2. The CDR3 has 16 residues. Germline V lookup: CDR1 MNHNS, CDR2 SASEGT. Trimming removed 3 bases from V and 1 base from J; junction bases left unmatched: 5.

V usage is TRBV4-1 and J usage is TRBJ1-2; no firm D call. This CDR3 spans 20 amino acids. The germline V and J ends were trimmed by 0 bases and 5 bases, with 28 bases remaining between them. Germline CDR1 MGHRA, CDR2 YSYEKL. CDR3 DNA: TGCGCCAGCAGCCAAGAGAGGTTTCAAGGCCTCGTATACTCCGCGTATGGCTACACCTTC. Amino acids: CASSQERFQGLVYSAYGYTF.

This clonotype has more than one count but fewer than ten. The chain links TRBV12-5 to TRBJ2-7; TRBD1 might be the D (6 bases). The CDR3 is 13 residues long. Germline V gives CDR1 LGHNT, CDR2 FRNRAP. Deletions cut 6 bases from V and 5 bases from J, with 14 bases between. This CDR3 reads CASGGPQGNEQYF. In nucleotides, the CDR3 is TGTGCTAGTGGAGGCCCACAGGGTAACGAGCAGTACTTC. The full variable domain, its missing parts supplied by reference TRBV12-5 and TRBJ2-7, is DARVTQTPRHKVTEMGQEVTMRCQPILGHNTVFWYRQTMMQGLELLAYFRNRAPLDDSGMPKDRFSAEMPDATLATLKIQPSEPRDSAVYFCASGGPQGNEQYFGPGTRLTVT.